The 5 T cell receptor beta chains below were found in one sample sequenced in a study of shared clonotypes between healthy human individuals (dated by TCRdb to about 2020). Libraries came from the immunoSEQ multiplex PCR assay. TCRdb limited this immuneACCESS table to in-frame rearrangements with V and J called. A share of clones is missing; checked studies link under half to unresolved V genes, and the rest is unexplained. This sample has approximately 2.4 million clones in its table, and almost 96% of those were observed once. Around 0.13% of the sample is in the top ten clones. Sequences were obtained from naive CD4+ T cells sorted from blood. Sample cell subset or site, as interpreted from the label and publication: CD45RA+ positively selected. The receptors originated from a young man in good health.

The V gene is TRBV10-1, the J gene TRBJ1-1; D is ambiguous. Trimming pared 0 bases from V and 4 bases from J, leaving 15 bases between. The CDR3 totals 16 residues. Germline V gene lookup returns CDR1 WNHNN and CDR2 SYGVQD (reference sequence). CDR3 sequence: CASSESRSGSTTEAFF. CDR3 DNA: TGCGCCAGCAGTGAGTCCAGGTCCGGTTCGACCACTGAAGCTTTCTTT.

The chain joins TRBV5-1 to TRBJ2-2; D possibly corresponds to TRBD2 (5 bases). With 4 bases removed from V and 0 bases from J, the gap between germline ends came to 10 bases. The CDR3 spans 15 residues. Germline V CDR1 and CDR2: SGHRS, YFSETQ. The CDR3 nucleotides are TGCGCCAGCAGCCCCGGGGTAACGAACACCGGGGAGCTGTTTTTT. Translation gives CASSPGVTNTGELFF.

Turning to this clone: The same CDR3 is also encoded by other DNA sequences in this sample. This rearrangement joins TRBV5-1 to TRBJ2-7; no definite D call. The CDR3 has 14 amino acids. Trimming removed 0 bases at V and 0 bases at J, with 7 bases between. Per germline, CDR1 SGHRS and CDR2 YFSETQ. CDR3 bases: TGCGCCAGCAGCTTGGACAGCAACTCCTACGAGCAGTACTTC. Translating it yields CASSLDSNSYEQYF.

The CDR3 loop reads CASSQDWEGTNSPLHF. CDR3 sequence (DNA): TGCGCCAGCAGCCAAGATTGGGAGGGTACAAATTCACCCCTCCACTTT. The J gene is TRBJ1-6, the V gene TRBV4-3; D is unclear. Germline lookup yields CDR1 LGHNA and CDR2 YSLEER. V dropped 0 bases and J dropped 7 bases, with 13 bases sitting between them. This CDR3 has 16 amino acids.

V gene TRBV27 combines with J gene TRBJ2-3; 7 bases fit TRBD2. The V and J ends lost 5 bases and 7 bases, in that order; junction bases with no gene match: 6. CDR1 and CDR2 from the germline V gene are MNHEY and SMNVEV (reference sequence). The CDR3 consists of 13 residues. The CDR3, as DNA: TGTGCCAGCAGTCCGGGACTAAAAAATACGCAGTATTTT. It encodes CASSPGLKNTQYF.